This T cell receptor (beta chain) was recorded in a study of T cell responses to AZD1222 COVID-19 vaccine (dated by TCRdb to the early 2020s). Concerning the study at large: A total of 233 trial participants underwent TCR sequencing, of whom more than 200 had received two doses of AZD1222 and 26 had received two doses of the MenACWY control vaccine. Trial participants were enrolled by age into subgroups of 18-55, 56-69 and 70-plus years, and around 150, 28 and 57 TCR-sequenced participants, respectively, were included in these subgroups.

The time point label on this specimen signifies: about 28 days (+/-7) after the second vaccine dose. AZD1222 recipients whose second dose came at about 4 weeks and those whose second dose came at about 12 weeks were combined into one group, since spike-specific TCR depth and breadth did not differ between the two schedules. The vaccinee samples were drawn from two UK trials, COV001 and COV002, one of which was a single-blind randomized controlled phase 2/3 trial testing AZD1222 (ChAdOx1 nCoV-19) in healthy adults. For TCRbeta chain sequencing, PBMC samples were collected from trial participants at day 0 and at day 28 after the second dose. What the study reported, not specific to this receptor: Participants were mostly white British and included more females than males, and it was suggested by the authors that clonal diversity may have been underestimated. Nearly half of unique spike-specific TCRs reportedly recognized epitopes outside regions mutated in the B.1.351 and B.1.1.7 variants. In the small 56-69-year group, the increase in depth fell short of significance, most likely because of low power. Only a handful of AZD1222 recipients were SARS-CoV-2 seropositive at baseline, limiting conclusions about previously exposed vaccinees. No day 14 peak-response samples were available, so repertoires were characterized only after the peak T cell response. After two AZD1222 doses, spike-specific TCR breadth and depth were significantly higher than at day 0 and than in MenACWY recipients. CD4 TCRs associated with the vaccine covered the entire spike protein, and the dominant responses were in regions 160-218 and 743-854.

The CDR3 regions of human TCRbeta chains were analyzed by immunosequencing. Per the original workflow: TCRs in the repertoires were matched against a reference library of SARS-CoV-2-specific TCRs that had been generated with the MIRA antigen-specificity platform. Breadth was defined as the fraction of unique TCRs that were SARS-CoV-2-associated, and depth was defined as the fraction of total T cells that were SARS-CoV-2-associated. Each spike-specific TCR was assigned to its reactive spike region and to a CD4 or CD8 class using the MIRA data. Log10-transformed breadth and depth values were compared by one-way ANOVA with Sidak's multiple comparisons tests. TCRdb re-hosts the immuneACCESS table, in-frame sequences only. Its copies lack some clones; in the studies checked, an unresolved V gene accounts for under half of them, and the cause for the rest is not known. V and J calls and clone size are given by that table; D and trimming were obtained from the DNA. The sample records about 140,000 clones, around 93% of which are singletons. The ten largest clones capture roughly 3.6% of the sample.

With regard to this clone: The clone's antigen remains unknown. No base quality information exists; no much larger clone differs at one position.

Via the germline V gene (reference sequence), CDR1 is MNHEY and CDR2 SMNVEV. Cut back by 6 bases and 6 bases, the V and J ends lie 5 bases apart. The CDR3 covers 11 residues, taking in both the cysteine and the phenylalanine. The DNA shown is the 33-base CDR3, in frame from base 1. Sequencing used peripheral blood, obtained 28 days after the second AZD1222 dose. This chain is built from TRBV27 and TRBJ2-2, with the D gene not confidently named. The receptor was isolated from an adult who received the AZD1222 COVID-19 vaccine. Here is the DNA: TGTGCCAGCAGGGGCTCCGGGGAGCTGTTTTTT. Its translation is CASRGSGELFF.